The 14 T cell receptor beta chains presented below share a single source sample, sequenced in a study of T cell clonality in common variable immunodeficiency. Whole-study results and caveats: Common variable immunodeficiency TCR beta sequences reportedly had fewer deletions and N-nucleotide insertions.

Measured with immunoSEQ multiplex PCR; TCRdb has only the in-frame clones, and not every one. Its table lists about 15,000 clones. What these receptors recognize is not known. The sequenced material came from peripheral blood mononuclear cells. The source of these receptors is a human donor with common variable immunodeficiency.

Points on this clone: The read falls 3 residues short of the CDR3 end, and the missing part is taken from the germline J gene. The chain recombines TRBV5-1 with TRBJ1-2; tentatively, D is TRBD1 (6 bases). Germline V lookup: CDR1 SGHRS, CDR2 YFSETQ. Trimming left V 4 bases short and J 4 bases short, with 17 bases between. The CDR3 contains 15 residues. The CDR3 bases that were read are TGCGCCAGCAGCCCAGGAGTACAGGGCCTCTATGGC. It is translated as CASSPGVQGLYG. Given in full, the CDR3 is CASSPGVQGLYGYTF.

Note on this clone: The read stops 3 residues short of the end of the CDR3; the missing end is completed from the germline J gene. This sequence joins TRBV2 and TRBJ1-2; tentatively, D is TRBD1 (5 bases). Trimming took 1 base from V and 7 from J, leaving 13 bases between them. Germline V gives CDR1 SNHLY, CDR2 FYNNEI. The CDR3 contains 14 residues. CDR3 bases read: TGTGCCAGCAGTGAAGGGCAAGGGGAAGGTGGC. It translates to CASSEGQGEGG. The entire CDR3 protein is CASSEGQGEGGYTF.

In terms of frequency, this clone is medium-sized (0.01 to 0.1%). Read sequence stops 3 residues before the CDR3 end, and the germline J gene provides the missing end. This chain uses TRBV30 with TRBJ1-5; D might be TRBD1 (5 bases). V lost 0 bases and J 7 bases, leaving 13 bases between the germline ends. Germline lookup yields CDR1 GTSNPN and CDR2 SVGIG (reference sequence). This CDR3 is built from 14 residues. The CDR3 spells CAWSVRQGGQPQHF. CDR3 bases read: TGTGCCTGGAGTGTCCGGCAGGGAGGCCAGCCC.

Concerning this clone itself: Coverage ceases 3 residues before the CDR3 finishes, and the germline J gene fills in the end. The V gene is TRBV30, the J gene TRBJ2-5; perhaps TRBD1 as D (6 bases). In germline, CDR1 is GTSNPN, CDR2 SVGIG (reference sequence). The CDR3 runs 16 residues. V was cut by 0 bases and J by 3 bases, with 17 bases left in between. The chain's CDR3 is CAWSVGVSQGKETQYF. Incomplete CDR3 DNA: TGTGCCTGGAGTGTGGGGGTCTCACAGGGAAAAGAGACC.

Details on this clone: From the germline J gene comes the end of the CDR3, since the read stops 3 residues before it. The rearrangement links TRBV19 to TRBJ2-7, with a weak D call TRBD1 (7 bases). The germline V and J ends were trimmed by 6 bases and 2 bases, with 23 bases remaining between them. The germline V gene encodes CDR1 LNHDA and CDR2 SQIVND (reference sequence). The CDR3 has 17 amino acids. CDR3 sequence reads: CASSSIAEGAVPYEQYF. CDR3 bases read: TGTGCCAGTAGCAGTATAGCGGAGGGGGCAGTTCCCTACGAG.

With respect to this clone: The read ends 3 residues early relative to the CDR3; the germline J gene fills the gap. V gene TRBV18 combines with J gene TRBJ2-7; TRBD2 aligns across 7 bases. V shed 1 base, J shed 2 bases, and the junction held 2 bases outside the gene matches. There are 14 residues in the CDR3. Germline CDR1 reads KGHSH; CDR2 reads LQKENI. CDR3 amino acids: CASSPQAGTYEQYF. Partial CDR3 DNA: TGTGCCAGCTCACCACAAGCGGGAACCTACGAG.

To note about this clone: The CDR3 end lies 3 residues beyond the end of the read and is filled in from the germline J gene. The gene calls are TRBV2 and TRBJ2-2; 10 bases are a match to TRBD2. The CDR3 spans 17 residues. V lost 5 bases and J lost 0; bases outside the gene matches: 6. Germline assignment: CDR1 SNHLY and CDR2 FYNNEI. CDR3 DNA, as far as it was read: TGTGCCAGCAGTTATACTAGCGGGGTTTCGAACACCGGGGAG. Its protein is CASSYTSGVSNTGE. Given in full, the CDR3 is CASSYTSGVSNTGELFF.

Comments on this clone: Sequencing ends 3 residues short of the CDR3 end; the germline J gene provides the rest. The genes are TRBV19 and TRBJ2-2; D is ambiguous. CDR3 length: 12 amino acids. Per the germline V gene, CDR1 is LNHDA and CDR2 is SQIVND (reference sequence). The V end was cut by 8 bases, the J end by 4 bases, with 8 bases between. The CDR3 sequence: CASEVATGELFF. The sequenced part of the CDR3 DNA is TGTGCCAGTGAAGTGGCCACCGGGGAG.

Judged by frequency, this clone is medium-sized. The missing CDR3 end, 3 residues past where the read stops, is filled in from the germline J gene. The chain has TRBV29-1 and TRBJ1-2; D not certain. The germline gives CDR1 SQVTM, CDR2 ANQGSEA. Trimming pared 4 bases from V and 1 base from J, leaving 4 bases between. CDR3 length: 11 residues. The DNA read from the CDR3 is TGCAGCGTTGGTCTTAACTATGGC. It yields the protein CSVGLNYG. In full, the CDR3 reads CSVGLNYGYTF.

To note about this clone: The DNA ends 3 residues before the CDR3 does, and the rest of the CDR3 is filled in from the germline J gene. The chain uses TRBV5-1 and TRBJ1-2, with TRBD1 identical over 9 bases. The length of the CDR3 is 15 residues. V was clipped by 0 bases and J by 2 bases; unmatched bases: 2. Germline-derived CDR1 and CDR2 are SGHRS and YFSETQ. The CDR3 spells CASSLGQGVNYGYTF. The CDR3 DNA, read in part, is TGCGCCAGCAGCTTGGGACAGGGGGTGAACTATGGC.

Points on this clone: The read comes to an end 3 residues before the CDR3 does, leaving the germline J gene to fill in the end. V is TRBV7-3 and J is TRBJ1-2, with D possibly being TRBD1 (6 bases). The CDR3 is 15 amino acids. Germline CDR1 SGHTA, CDR2 FQGTGA. Trimming took off 9 bases at V and 3 bases at J, with 20 bases between the two ends. The covered CDR3 bases are TGTGCCAGGGGATGGACAGAAACCTCTTACTATGGC. This gives the protein CARGWTETSYYG. The complete CDR3 protein is CARGWTETSYYGYTF. Using reference TRBV7-3 and TRBJ1-2 for the parts outside the CDR3, the full variable domain is GAGVSQTPSNKVTEKGKYVELRCDPISGHTALYWYRQSLGQGPEFLIYFQGTGAADDSGLPNDRFFAVRPEGSVSTLKIQRTERGDSAVYLCARGWTETSYYGYTFGSGTRLTVV.

To note about this clone: The read terminates 3 residues before the CDR3 end, so the remaining end is supplied by the germline J gene. The genes are TRBV30 and TRBJ1-6; 8 positions match TRBD1. V dropped 3 bases and J dropped 7; count of bases not matched to a gene: 2. There are 13 residues in the CDR3. The germline CDR1 and CDR2 sequences are GTSNPN and SVGIG (reference sequence). The CDR3 spells CAWRTGVNSPLHF. The CDR3 DNA, read in part, is TGTGCCTGGAGGACAGGGGTCAATTCACCC. The whole variable domain, filled in from reference TRBV30 and TRBJ1-6, reads SQTIHQWPATLVQPVGSPLSLECTVEGTSNPNLYWYRQAAGRGLQLLFYSVGIGQISSEVPQNLSASRPQDRQFILSSKKLLLSDSGFYLCAWRTGVNSPLHFGNGTRLTVT.

Turning to this clone: Read data end 3 residues before the CDR3 end; the end is taken from the germline J gene. V usage is TRBV20-1 and J usage is TRBJ2-1, with a possible D match to TRBD2 (6 bases). V was trimmed by 7 bases and J by 3 bases, leaving 10 bases between them. This CDR3 region has 12 residues. CDR1 and CDR2 (germline): DFQATT, SNEGSKA (reference sequence). Incomplete CDR3 DNA: TGCAGTGAGACTAGGAACTACAATGAG. Translating it yields CSETRNYNE. The complete CDR3 reads CSETRNYNEQFF.

As regards this clone: The observed sequence ends 3 residues before the CDR3 terminus, with the missing tail filled in from the germline J gene. The V gene is TRBV5-4, the J gene TRBJ2-2; D is ambiguous. The CDR3 has 13 residues. V shed 2 bases and J shed 2 bases, with 4 bases lying between them. The V gene's germline CDR1 is SGHNT and CDR2 YYREEE (reference sequence). CDR3 residues: CASSLTNTGELFF. Incomplete CDR3 DNA: TGTGCCAGCAGCTTAACAAACACCGGGGAG.